This TCR beta chain was recorded in a study of shared clonotypes between healthy human individuals. Repertoires were generated with immunoSEQ multiplex PCR, while TCRdb's copy carries only in-frame clones and drops some. This table has around 600,000 clones, 85% to 95% appearing once. Per germline, CDR1 LGHNA and CDR2 YNFKEQ. J gave up 9 bases and V 4 bases, and 2 bases lay outside the gene matches. The CDR3 length is 12 residues. Naivety among CD8 cells was defined by CD45RO negativity and positive CCR7 selection, thereby excluding terminally differentiated effector memory CD45RA+ cells. The chain employs TRBV4-2 and TRBJ2-1; the match to TRBD1 covers 8 bases. The source material was naive CD8+ T cells sorted from blood. The receptor comes from a woman aged 25 to 45 in good health. The CDR3 nucleotides read TGTGCCAGCAGCCTCGACAGGGGTGAGCAGTTCTTC. Translated, it gives CASSLDRGEQFF.